These 13 T cell receptor beta chains came from one sample sequenced in a study of shared clonotypes between healthy human individuals. Profiling relied on immunoSEQ multiplex PCR, and the TCRdb table lists in-frame clones only, not all of them. This table holds approximately 1,500,000 clones, about 98% found once. Sequencing was done on a sample of naive CD4+ T cells sorted from blood. Specified subset: CD45RA+ positively selected. The receptors derive from a young man in good health.

This chain's CDR3 is CASTLGSGFSTDTQYF. As DNA, the CDR3 is TGTGCCAGCACCCTTGGTAGCGGCTTTAGCACAGATACGCAGTATTTT. The V gene is TRBV13, the J gene TRBJ2-3; perhaps TRBD2 as D (6 bases). This CDR3 comprises 16 residues. Trimming left V 7 bases short and J 0 bases short, with 17 bases between. The germline V gene has CDR1 PRHDT and CDR2 FYEKMQ (reference sequence).

The chain joins TRBV29-1 to TRBJ2-1; the match to TRBD1 covers 7 bases. The V segment lost 1 base and the J segment 2 bases; nucleotides outside the gene matches: 11. This CDR3 comprises 17 residues. Germline-derived CDR1 and CDR2 are SQVTM and ANQGSEA. The CDR3 spells CSVEGGERTGPYNEQFF. The CDR3 DNA follows: TGCAGCGTTGAAGGGGGAGAAAGGACAGGACCCTACAATGAGCAGTTCTTC.

The gene calls are TRBV7-2 and TRBJ1-2, with D maybe TRBD1 (5 bases). The germline gives CDR1 SGHTA, CDR2 FQGNSA. The V and J ends lost 1 base and 7 bases respectively, with 10 bases between them. This CDR3 comprises 13 residues. CDR3 amino acids: CASSLEGPGGYTF. CDR3 DNA: TGTGCCAGCAGCTTAGAGGGACCCGGTGGCTACACCTTC.

This clone was seen only once. The chain joins TRBV29-1 to TRBJ2-5; no reliable D call. There are 13 residues in the CDR3. Germline values: CDR1 SQVTM, CDR2 ANQGSEA. Between the trimmed V and J ends, which lost 7 bases and 2 bases, there was a span of 14 bases. The CDR3 is CSARVGSQETQYF. The CDR3 DNA is TGCAGCGCCCGGGTGGGATCGCAAGAGACCCAGTACTTC.

DNA of the CDR3: TGCGCCAGCAGCCAAGCGGACGGTCGGCTCCCCTACGAGCAGTACTTC. Its translation is CASSQADGRLPYEQYF. The chain recombines TRBV4-3 with TRBJ2-7; no clear D. Germline V gene lookup returns CDR1 LGHNA and CDR2 YSLEER. The ends were cut back, 1 base at V and 2 bases at J, with 15 bases in the middle. The CDR3 is 16 residues long.

J is TRBJ2-7 and V is TRBV5-5; 8 bases are shared with TRBD1. The CDR3 has 15 amino acids. Germline V gives CDR1 SGHKS, CDR2 YYEKEE (reference sequence). The ends lost 4 bases at V and 5 bases at J; junction bases unmatched: 11. The CDR3 sequence: CASSITGGEVDEQYF. The CDR3 DNA is TGTGCCAGCAGCATAACAGGGGGTGAGGTGGACGAGCAGTACTTC.

The chain combines TRBV5-6 with TRBJ1-5; perhaps TRBD1 as D (5 bases). The CDR3 is 15 amino acids. V lost 3 bases and J 3 bases, leaving 13 bases between the germline ends. Germline loops: CDR1 SGHDT, CDR2 YYEEEE. CDR3 coding DNA: TGTGCCAGCAGCTCCGGGGGTTATACCAATCAGCCCCAGCATTTT. Translated: CASSSGGYTNQPQHF.

V gene TRBV10-3 combines with J gene TRBJ2-7, with 7 bases fitting TRBD1. Germline V CDR1 and CDR2: ENHRY, SYGVKD. V trimming: 2 bases; J trimming: 0 bases; junction bases outside the gene matches: 4. The CDR3 is made up of 15 amino acids. Here the CDR3 reads CAISELQGSSYEQYF. Written as DNA, the CDR3 is TGTGCCATCAGTGAGCTACAGGGGAGCTCCTACGAGCAGTACTTC.

This clone was observed a handful of times. The chain employs TRBV5-1 and TRBJ1-1; tentative D call: TRBD1 (6 bases). The V and J ends lost 1 base and 3 bases respectively, with 10 bases between them. The germline CDR1 and CDR2 sequences are SGHRS and YFSETQ. The CDR3 runs to 14 residues. As DNA, the CDR3 is TGCGCCAGCAGCTTGAGGGGGGAGGACACTGAAGCTTTCTTT. It yields the protein CASSLRGEDTEAFF.

The V gene is TRBV7-2, the J gene TRBJ1-1, with D hard to call. Between the trimmed V and J ends, which lost 7 bases and 0 bases, there was a span of 12 bases. The CDR3 runs 14 residues. Germline V gene data show CDR1 as SGHTA and CDR2 as FQGNSA. The CDR3 coding sequence is TGTGCCAGCACCGTAGGGCCCATGAACACTGAAGCTTTCTTT. This translates into CASTVGPMNTEAFF.

The J gene is TRBJ2-2, the V gene TRBV11-3, with 12 bases matching TRBD2. This CDR3 contains 16 residues. Germline CDR1 reads SGHNT; CDR2 reads YENEEA. V lost 4 bases and J lost 5; bases outside the gene matches: 5. CDR3 amino acids: CASSSTSGRTTGELFF. In nucleotides, the CDR3 is TGTGCCAGCAGCTCGACTAGCGGGAGAACGACCGGGGAGCTGTTTTTT. The variable domain in full, completed from reference TRBV11-3 and TRBJ2-2, reads EAGVVQSPRYKIIEKKQPVAFWCNPISGHNTLYWYLQNLGQGPELLIRYENEEAVDDSQLPKDRFSAERLKGVDSTLKIQPAELGDSAVYLCASSSTSGRTTGELFFGEGSRLTVL.

The chain uses TRBV2 and TRBJ2-7; 8 bases agree with TRBD2. The CDR3 has 17 residues. V was clipped by 0 bases and J by 2 bases; unmatched bases: 9. CDR1 and CDR2 (germline): SNHLY, FYNNEI. CDR3 loop: CASSEALLAGGPYEQYF. The CDR3 coding sequence is TGTGCCAGCAGTGAAGCGCTTCTGGCGGGAGGACCCTACGAGCAGTACTTC. The full variable domain, in which reference TRBV2 and TRBJ2-7 provide the parts outside the CDR3, is EPEVTQTPSHQVTQMGQEVILRCVPISNHLYFYWYRQILGQKVEFLVSFYNNEISEKSEIFDDQFSVERPDGSNFTLKIRSTKLEDSAMYFCASSEALLAGGPYEQYFGPGTRLTVT.

V usage is TRBV29-1 and J usage is TRBJ2-5; tentative D call: TRBD1 (6 bases). Germline assignment: CDR1 SQVTM and CDR2 ANQGSEA. This CDR3 comprises 14 residues. The germline V and J ends were trimmed by 6 bases and 2 bases, with 16 bases remaining between them. CDR3 region: CSVVRGMGQETQYF. CDR3 in DNA: TGCAGCGTAGTTAGGGGGATGGGGCAAGAGACCCAGTACTTC.